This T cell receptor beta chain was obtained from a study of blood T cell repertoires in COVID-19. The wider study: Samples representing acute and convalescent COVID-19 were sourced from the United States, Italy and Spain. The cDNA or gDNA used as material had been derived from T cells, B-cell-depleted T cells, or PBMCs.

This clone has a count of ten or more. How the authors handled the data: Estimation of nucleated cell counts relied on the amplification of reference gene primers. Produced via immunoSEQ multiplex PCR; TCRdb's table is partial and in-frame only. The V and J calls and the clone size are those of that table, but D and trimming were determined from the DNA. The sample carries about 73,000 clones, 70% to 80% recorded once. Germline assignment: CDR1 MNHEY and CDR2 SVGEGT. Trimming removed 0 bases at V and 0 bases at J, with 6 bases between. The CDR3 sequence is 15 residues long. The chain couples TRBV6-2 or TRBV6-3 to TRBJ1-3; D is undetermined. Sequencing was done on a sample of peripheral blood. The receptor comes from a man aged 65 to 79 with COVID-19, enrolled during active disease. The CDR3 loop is CASSYSRSSGNTIYF. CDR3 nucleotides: TGTGCCAGCAGTTACTCCCGGTCCTCTGGAAACACCATATATTTT.